A selection of T cell receptor beta chains follows, all from one sample in a study of OX40 agonist ivuxolimab in advanced cancers. Sequencing used immunoSEQ multiplex PCR; TCRdb keeps in-frame clones, though not all of them. Of tens of thousands of clones in the sample, around 85% are singletons; the top ten hold under 8%. The sequencing here drew on CD4+ or CD8+ T cells sorted from blood, taken in a trial of the OX40 agonist ivuxolimab. These receptors originate from an adult with an advanced solid tumor such as melanoma, head and neck, liver or kidney cancer. The CDR3 runs from the conserved cysteine through the conserved F or W. The order of the fields is V gene, clone size, D gene, J gene, CDR3 DNA, CDR3 protein. A D gene is named only where the DNA matches it firmly. The size field is filled for only some rows; it gives once, few, many or a size class.

v_call: TRBV18
clone_size: -
d_call: -
j_call: TRBJ1-1
cdr3_nt: TGTGCCAGCTCACCACAAGAGGGAGGGACGGACACTGAAGCTTTCTTT
cdr3_aa: CASSPQEGGTDTEAFF

v_call: TRBV7-2
clone_size: -
d_call: -
j_call: TRBJ2-7
cdr3_nt: TGTGCCAGCAGCTTATCCGGAACCTACGAGCAGTACTTC
cdr3_aa: CASSLSGTYEQYF

v_call: TRBV27
clone_size: few
d_call: -
j_call: TRBJ2-1
cdr3_nt: TGTGCCAGCAGTAGTTACAGGGAAGACTACAATGAGCAGTTCTTC
cdr3_aa: CASSSYREDYNEQFF

v_call: TRBV4-2
clone_size: -
d_call: -
j_call: TRBJ1-2
cdr3_nt: TGTGCCAGCAGCCAAGATATCCAACACGGGGGTGGGTATGGCTACACCTTC
cdr3_aa: CASSQDIQHGGGYGYTF

v_call: TRBV15
clone_size: few
d_call: -
j_call: TRBJ2-2
cdr3_nt: TGTGCCACCAGCAGAGCCAGGGGATTAAACACCGGGGAGCTGTTTTTT
cdr3_aa: CATSRARGLNTGELFF

v_call: TRBV18
clone_size: -
d_call: -
j_call: TRBJ1-1
cdr3_nt: TGTGCCACCTCCCGGGATCAGAACACTGAAGCTTTCTTT
cdr3_aa: CATSRDQNTEAFF

v_call: TRBV7-6
clone_size: few
d_call: TRBD1
j_call: TRBJ2-5
cdr3_nt: TGTGCCAGCAGCTACCGGGACAGGGCGACCGAGGAGACCCAGTACTTC
cdr3_aa: CASSYRDRATEETQYF

v_call: TRBV15
clone_size: -
d_call: TRBD1
j_call: TRBJ2-7
cdr3_nt: TGTGCCACCAGAGCTCCGGGACAGGGGGCTTACGAGCAGTACTTC
cdr3_aa: CATRAPGQGAYEQYF

v_call: TRBV27
clone_size: few
d_call: -
j_call: TRBJ1-5
cdr3_nt: TGTGCCAGCAGTTCGACTCCCAATCAGCCCCAGCATTTT
cdr3_aa: CASSSTPNQPQHF

v_call: TRBV19
clone_size: -
d_call: -
j_call: TRBJ1-5
cdr3_nt: TGTGCCAGTAGTATTTCAGGAGGCCCTAGCAATCAGCCCCAGCATTTT
cdr3_aa: CASSISGGPSNQPQHF

v_call: TRBV11-3
clone_size: -
d_call: -
j_call: TRBJ1-3
cdr3_nt: TGTGCCAGCAGCTTATCGGCAAACACCATATATTTT
cdr3_aa: CASSLSANTIYF

v_call: TRBV6-5
clone_size: -
d_call: TRBD1
j_call: TRBJ1-2
cdr3_nt: TGTGCCAGCCGACGGGGGACAGAAGCTAACTATGGCTACACCTTC
cdr3_aa: CASRRGTEANYGYTF

v_call: TRBV6-1
clone_size: -
d_call: TRBD2
j_call: TRBJ2-3
cdr3_nt: TGTGCCAGCAGTGAATGGTCTTTACTAGCGGGGTTTCAATTTGGTACGCAGTATTTT
cdr3_aa: CASSEWSLLAGFQFGTQYF

v_call: TRBV5-6
clone_size: -
d_call: -
j_call: TRBJ2-3
cdr3_nt: TGTGCCAGCAGCCACCGTAGCACAGATACGCAGTATTTT
cdr3_aa: CASSHRSTDTQYF

v_call: TRBV5-1
clone_size: once
d_call: -
j_call: TRBJ2-1
cdr3_nt: TGCGCCAGCAGCTTGGTCCTAGCGAATGAGCAGTTCTTC
cdr3_aa: CASSLVLANEQFF

v_call: TRBV11-2
clone_size: -
d_call: -
j_call: TRBJ2-1
cdr3_nt: TGTGCCAGCAGCTTAGATCAGGCAGGTTACAATGAGCAGTTCTTC
cdr3_aa: CASSLDQAGYNEQFF

v_call: TRBV27
clone_size: -
d_call: -
j_call: TRBJ2-7
cdr3_nt: TGTGCCAGCAGTTTGGGGCGGGGCAGGATTTACGAGCAGTACTTC
cdr3_aa: CASSLGRGRIYEQYF

v_call: TRBV28
clone_size: few
d_call: -
j_call: TRBJ1-2
cdr3_nt: TGTGCCAGCAGTTTAGTCGGCCACTATGGCTACACCTTC
cdr3_aa: CASSLVGHYGYTF

v_call: TRBV27
clone_size: -
d_call: -
j_call: TRBJ2-1
cdr3_nt: TGTGCCAGCAGCCCCGGGAACCCCCTCAATGAGCAGTTCTTC
cdr3_aa: CASSPGNPLNEQFF

v_call: TRBV30
clone_size: -
d_call: -
j_call: TRBJ1-6
cdr3_nt: TGTGCCTGCGGGACATATAATTCACCCCTCCACTTT
cdr3_aa: CACGTYNSPLHF

v_call: TRBV27
clone_size: -
d_call: TRBD2
j_call: TRBJ2-3
cdr3_nt: TGTGCCAGCAGTTTATCCTTGGGCGGGGGGGGCACAGATACGCAGTATTTT
cdr3_aa: CASSLSLGGGGTDTQYF

v_call: TRBV6-6
clone_size: -
d_call: -
j_call: TRBJ1-5
cdr3_nt: TGTGCCAGCAGACCCGGGGCTAGCAATCAGCCCCAGCATTTT
cdr3_aa: CASRPGASNQPQHF